The 21 T cell receptor beta chains reported below all come from one sample, sequenced in a study of technical replicates of blood from four donors. Profiled with immunoSEQ multiplex PCR; TCRdb holds only in-frame clones, not every one. The sample gives 8,500 to 10,000 clones, 91% of which show up once; nearly 9.5% is in the top ten. Input material: PBMCs. These receptors were taken from a human donor in good health.

The V and J genes are TRBV18 and TRBJ2-3, with TRBD1 identical over 8 bases. CDR3 size: 16 residues. V shed 4 bases, J shed 0 bases, and the junction held 6 bases outside the gene matches. Germline V gene sequence: CDR1 KGHSH, CDR2 LQKENI. CDR3 DNA sequence: TGTGCCAGCTCACGAGGGACAGGTCCCAGCACAGATACGCAGTATTTT. Its protein is CASSRGTGPSTDTQYF.

The chain joins TRBV27 to TRBJ2-1, with TRBD1 as a possible D gene (5 bases). The germline CDR1 and CDR2 sequences are MNHEY and SMNVEV (reference sequence). This CDR3 comprises 14 residues. Trimming took 2 bases from V and 5 from J, leaving 10 bases between them. CDR3 in amino acids: CASSLRAGNNEQFF. CDR3 sequence (DNA): TGTGCCAGCAGTTTAAGAGCAGGGAACAATGAGCAGTTCTTC.

This clone was seen more than once but under ten times. A read error may produce the germline difference seen at one junction end. The rearrangement links TRBV2 to TRBJ2-7, with TRBD1 matching over 7 bases. Germline values: CDR1 SNHLY, CDR2 FYNNEI. There are 12 residues in the CDR3. CDR3 protein: CARHTGQIIGHF. The CDR3 DNA follows: TGTGCCAGACACACGGGACAGATCATAGGGCACTTC.

The chain joins TRBV14 to TRBJ1-1, with 10 bases identical to TRBD1. Looked up from germline, CDR1 is SGHDN and CDR2 is FVKESK. The CDR3 is made up of 15 amino acids. J was trimmed by 3 bases and V by 4 bases; bases with no gene match: 5. DNA of the CDR3: TGTGCCAGCAGCCGAGCGGGACAGGGGTACACTGAAGCTTTCTTT. Translated, it gives CASSRAGQGYTEAFF.

This clone has only a few counts. J is TRBJ2-6 and V is TRBV29-1; D gene ambiguous. Germline V CDR1 and CDR2: SQVTM, ANQGSEA. Trimming left V 5 bases short and J 0 bases short, with 17 bases between. The length of the CDR3 is 17 residues. CDR3 nucleotides: TGCAGCGTTAATGAGGTTGATAGGTTCTCTGGGGCCAACGTCCTGACTTTC. This codes for CSVNEVDRFSGANVLTF.

The chain joins TRBV5-4 to TRBJ2-2; the match to TRBD1 covers 12 bases. This CDR3 spans 17 amino acids. CDR1 is SGHNT, CDR2 YYREEE, per germline (reference sequence). The ends lost 0 bases at V and 5 bases at J; junction bases unmatched: 5. DNA for the CDR3: TGTGCCAGCAGCTTGGGGGGACAGGGGGCAGGGACCGGGGAGCTGTTTTTT. It is translated as CASSLGGQGAGTGELFF.

The chain has TRBV10-3 and TRBJ1-1, with D tentatively TRBD1 (5 bases). Germline V gives CDR1 ENHRY, CDR2 SYGVKD. V lost 6 bases to trimming and J lost 3 bases, with 11 bases between them. The CDR3 consists of 13 residues. CDR3 bases: TGTGCCATCAGAAGGGGTAGTGACACTGAAGCTTTCTTT. This encodes CAIRRGSDTEAFF.

The gene calls are TRBV30 and TRBJ2-5, with D maybe TRBD2 (7 bases). The germline gives CDR1 GTSNPN, CDR2 SVGIG (reference sequence). The CDR3 extends over 13 amino acids. Trimming cost V 0 bases and J 5 bases, with 10 bases left between them. The CDR3 protein is CAWSVGGAETQYF. DNA of the CDR3: TGTGCCTGGAGTGTGGGGGGGGCGGAGACCCAGTACTTC.

This clone was detected once. This chain links TRBV6-4 with TRBJ1-1; D not resolved. The CDR3 is 14 amino acids. CDR1 is MRHNA, CDR2 SNTAGT, per germline. The ends were cut back, 2 bases at V and 0 bases at J, with 7 bases in the middle. CDR3 nucleotides: TGTGCCAGCAGTGACGGGCAGCTGAACACTGAAGCTTTCTTT. Amino acid sequence: CASSDGQLNTEAFF.

This clone is a singleton in its sample. The CDR3 DNA reads TGTGCCTGGAGTGTGACTAGCGGAGGAACCAATGAGCAGTTCTTC. This gives the protein CAWSVTSGGTNEQFF. This chain connects TRBV30 to TRBJ2-1; 9 bases match TRBD2. CDR1 GTSNPN and CDR2 SVGIG come from the germline V gene (reference sequence). V was clipped by 0 bases and J by 6 bases; unmatched bases: 6. The CDR3 runs 15 residues.

The chain recombines TRBV5-1 with TRBJ2-5, with 9 bases that match TRBD1. Germline V lookup: CDR1 SGHRS, CDR2 YFSETQ. The V and J ends lost 2 bases and 3 bases, in that order; junction bases with no gene match: 5. This CDR3 is 15 amino acids long. In DNA form, the CDR3 reads TGCGCCAGCAGCTTCACGACAGGGGGAGAAGAGACCCAGTACTTC. Its protein product is CASSFTTGGEETQYF. The entire variable domain, with the rest obtained from reference TRBV5-1 and TRBJ2-5, is as follows: KAGVTQTPRYLIKTRGQQVTLSCSPISGHRSVSWYQQTPGQGLQFLFEYFSETQRNKGNFPGRFSGRQFSNSRSEMNVSTLELGDSALYLCASSFTTGGEETQYFGPGTRLLVL.

The chain joins TRBV6-5 to TRBJ1-5; D is ambiguous. V was shortened by 10 bases and J by 1 base, with 11 bases between the two germline ends. This CDR3 has 13 residues. Germline V gene lookup returns CDR1 MNHEY and CDR2 SVGAGI. CDR3 nucleotides: TGTGCCACCGCCCCGGAGAGCAATCAGCCCCAGCATTTT. Protein sequence: CATAPESNQPQHF.

Only one count was recorded for this clone. This rearrangement joins TRBV30 to TRBJ1-1, with unresolved D. V shed 6 bases and J shed 2 bases, with 16 bases lying between them. CDR1 GTSNPN and CDR2 SVGIG come from the germline V gene (reference sequence). The CDR3 has 14 residues. The DNA for the CDR3 is TGTGCCTGTGCGGGCCTGGCGGGAAACACTGAAGCTTTCTTT. Amino acid sequence: CACAGLAGNTEAFF.

This rearrangement joins TRBV7-8 to TRBJ2-7; D might be TRBD2 (5 bases). The ends were cut back, 1 base at V and 3 bases at J, with 7 bases in the middle. The CDR3 loop spans 13 amino acids. Germline V gives CDR1 SGHVS, CDR2 FQNEAQ. The CDR3 DNA is TGTGCCAGCAGCTTAGTTGAGGGCTACGAGCAGTACTTC. It yields the protein CASSLVEGYEQYF.

The chain joins TRBV7-9 to TRBJ1-4, with 9 bases lining up with TRBD1. This CDR3 region has 16 residues. V was pared by 5 bases and J by 7 bases, with 11 bases of the junction left unmatched. Germline V gene lookup returns CDR1 SEHNR and CDR2 FQNEAQ (reference sequence). Here the CDR3 reads CASSTGRTGEGEKLFF. The CDR3 nucleotides are TGTGCCAGCAGCACTGGGAGGACAGGGGAGGGTGAAAAACTGTTTTTT.

V gene TRBV15 combines with J gene TRBJ1-3, with D unclear. Germline lookup yields CDR1 LNHNV and CDR2 YYDKDF (reference sequence). Trimming removed 0 bases at V and 0 bases at J, with 12 bases between. This CDR3 is 17 amino acids long. Written as DNA, the CDR3 is TGTGCCACCAGCAGAGATCACCAGGTCCTCTCTGGAAACACCATATATTTT. It codes for CATSRDHQVLSGNTIYF.

The chain has TRBV27 and TRBJ1-1; D not resolved. CDR3 length: 12 amino acids. Germline CDR1 and CDR2: MNHEY and SMNVEV (reference sequence). V was trimmed by 6 bases and J by 4 bases, leaving 9 bases between them. CDR3 sequence (DNA): TGTGCCAGCAGGGGCTCCGGCACTGAAGCTTTCTTT. Translated, it gives CASRGSGTEAFF.

V and J are TRBV19 and TRBJ2-2, with D unresolved. This CDR3 spans 16 amino acids. The germline gives CDR1 LNHDA, CDR2 SQIVND (reference sequence). The V gene lost 3 bases and the J gene lost 6 bases, with 17 bases spanning the gap. The CDR3 loop is CASSIALSSAPGELFF. The CDR3 nucleotides read TGTGCCAGTAGTATTGCACTATCCTCGGCTCCCGGGGAGCTGTTTTTT.

This chain joins TRBV5-1 and TRBJ1-1; TRBD1 is a possible D gene (5 bases). With 5 bases removed from V and 6 bases from J, the gap between germline ends came to 17 bases. The CDR3 contains 14 residues. Germline assignment: CDR1 SGHRS and CDR2 YFSETQ. The CDR3 DNA is TGCGCCAGCAGACTCATTCCAGGGTCCCCTGAAGCTTTCTTT. As protein: CASRLIPGSPEAFF.

This rearrangement joins TRBV30 to TRBJ2-2; 8 positions agree with TRBD1. V dropped 1 base and J dropped 7; count of bases not matched to a gene: 2. The CDR3 has 13 amino acids. Germline V gene lookup returns CDR1 GTSNPN and CDR2 SVGIG (reference sequence). The CDR3 sequence: CAWSGTGIGELFF. CDR3 coding DNA: TGTGCCTGGAGTGGGACAGGGATCGGGGAGCTGTTTTTT. Looking up the rest from reference TRBV30 and TRBJ2-2 gives the full variable domain: SQTIHQWPATLVQPVGSPLSLECTVEGTSNPNLYWYRQAAGRGLQLLFYSVGIGQISSEVPQNLSASRPQDRQFILSSKKLLLSDSGFYLCAWSGTGIGELFFGEGSRLTVL.

V usage is TRBV30 and J usage is TRBJ1-2; 10 bases fit TRBD1. The CDR3 extends over 14 amino acids. Trimming removed 1 base from V and 3 bases from J; junction bases left unmatched: 2. Germline V gives CDR1 GTSNPN, CDR2 SVGIG (reference sequence). The CDR3 nucleotides read TGTGCCTGGAGTGACGGACAGGGGGACTATGGCTACACCTTC. Translated: CAWSDGQGDYGYTF.